This T cell receptor (beta chain) stems from a study of blood T cell repertoires in COVID-19. The germline V and J ends were trimmed by 7 bases and 3 bases, with 13 bases remaining between them. This CDR3 region has 13 residues. The germline V gene encodes CDR1 MDHEN and CDR2 SYDVKM. Produced via immunoSEQ multiplex PCR; TCRdb's table is partial and in-frame only. The data contain fewer than 120,000 clones, approximately 68% of them singletons. This receptor was obtained from a woman aged 55-69 years with acute or convalescent COVID-19. The sequencing sample was made of peripheral blood. The V gene is TRBV28, the J gene TRBJ2-7; possibly TRBD1 for D (6 bases). DNA for the CDR3: TGTGCCAGCATGAAAAGGGACAACTACGAGCAGTACTTC. Protein: CASMKRDNYEQYF.